This T cell receptor beta chain appears in the sequencing data of a study of T cells in Graves' hyperthyroidism and ophthalmopathy. It was uncontrolled infection, other autoimmune disease, pregnancy or lactation that excluded patients. This CDR3 comprises 16 residues. With 4 bases removed from V and 9 bases from J, the gap between germline ends came to 22 bases. Germline V gives CDR1 SNHLY, CDR2 FYNNEI. Regions amplified from RNA transcripts were the TCR beta CDR3 regions. RT-PCR in the first round (using the HTBI primer set) targeted the TCR CDR3. TCRdb re-derived calls from the multiplex PCR reads in MiXCR, one entry per CDR3 protein. The sample comprises 650,000 to 800,000 distinct CDR3 sequences, just under 45% of which are singletons, and approximately 6.8% rests with the top ten.

The TCR sequence derives from an adult man with Graves' disease, either hyperthyroidism or ophthalmopathy (not recorded which). V usage is TRBV2 and J usage is TRBJ1-5; weak D call: TRBD1 (5 bases). Sample: peripheral blood or thyroid tissue (not recorded which). The CDR3 bases are TGTGCCAGCAGTGCTAGTGTGGACACCACCTTCGGGCCCCAGCATTTT. Translated, it gives CASSASVDTTFGPQHF.